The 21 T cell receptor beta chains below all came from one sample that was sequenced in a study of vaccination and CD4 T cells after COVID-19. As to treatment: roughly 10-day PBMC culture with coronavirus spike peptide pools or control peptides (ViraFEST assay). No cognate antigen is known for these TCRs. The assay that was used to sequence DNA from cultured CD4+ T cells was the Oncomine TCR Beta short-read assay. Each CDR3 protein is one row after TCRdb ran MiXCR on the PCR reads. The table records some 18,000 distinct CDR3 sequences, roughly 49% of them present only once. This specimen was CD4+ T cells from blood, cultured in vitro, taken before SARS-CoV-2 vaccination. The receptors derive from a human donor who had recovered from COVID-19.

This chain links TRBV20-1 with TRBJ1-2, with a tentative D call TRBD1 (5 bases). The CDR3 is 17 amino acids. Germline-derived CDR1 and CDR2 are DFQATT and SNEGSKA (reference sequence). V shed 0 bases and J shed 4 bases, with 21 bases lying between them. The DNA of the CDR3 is TGCAGTGCTAGAGATAATTTGGCGGGGGTCCTCGGCTATGGCTACACCTTC. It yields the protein CSARDNLAGVLGYGYTF.

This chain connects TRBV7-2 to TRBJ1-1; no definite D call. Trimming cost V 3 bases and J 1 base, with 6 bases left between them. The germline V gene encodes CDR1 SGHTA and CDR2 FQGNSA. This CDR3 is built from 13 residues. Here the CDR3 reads CASSFSGNTEAFF. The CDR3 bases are TGTGCCAGCAGCTTTTCGGGGAACACTGAAGCTTTCTTT.

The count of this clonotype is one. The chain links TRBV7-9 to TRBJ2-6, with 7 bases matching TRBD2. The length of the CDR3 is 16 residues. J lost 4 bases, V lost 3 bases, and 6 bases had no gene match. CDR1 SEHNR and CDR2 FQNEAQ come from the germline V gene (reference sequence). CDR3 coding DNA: TGTGCCAGCAGCTTCTTCGGGGGGTCCGGGGCCAACGTCCTGACTTTC. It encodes CASSFFGGSGANVLTF.

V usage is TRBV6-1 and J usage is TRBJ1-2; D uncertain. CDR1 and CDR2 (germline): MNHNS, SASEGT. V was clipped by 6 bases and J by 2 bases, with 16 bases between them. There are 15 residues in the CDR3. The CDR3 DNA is TGTGCCAGCAGCGTAAGGGATGGTCAGAACTATGGCTACACCTTC. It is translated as CASSVRDGQNYGYTF.

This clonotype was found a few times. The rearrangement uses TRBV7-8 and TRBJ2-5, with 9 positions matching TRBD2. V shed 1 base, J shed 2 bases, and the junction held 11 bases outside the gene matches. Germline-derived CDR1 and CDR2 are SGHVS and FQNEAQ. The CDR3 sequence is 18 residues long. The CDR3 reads CASSLGRVLAGPQETQYF. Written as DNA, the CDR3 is TGTGCCAGCAGCTTAGGGAGGGTTCTAGCGGGGCCTCAAGAGACCCAGTACTTC.

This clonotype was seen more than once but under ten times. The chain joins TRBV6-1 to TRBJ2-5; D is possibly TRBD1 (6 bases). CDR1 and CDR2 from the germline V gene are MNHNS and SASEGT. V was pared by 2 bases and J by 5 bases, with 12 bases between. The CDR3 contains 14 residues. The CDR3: CASSEWGQVETQYF. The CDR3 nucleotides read TGTGCCAGCAGTGAATGGGGGCAGGTGGAGACCCAGTACTTC.

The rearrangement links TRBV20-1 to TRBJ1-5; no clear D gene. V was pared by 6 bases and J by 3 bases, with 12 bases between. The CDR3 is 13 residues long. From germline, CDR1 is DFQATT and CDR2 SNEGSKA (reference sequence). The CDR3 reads CSAAPGPNQPQHF. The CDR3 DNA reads TGCAGTGCAGCCCCGGGCCCCAATCAGCCCCAGCATTTT.

CDR3: CASSLSPGKNTEAFF. The CDR3, as DNA: TGTGCCAGCAGCTTATCTCCGGGGAAGAACACTGAAGCTTTCTTT. This rearrangement joins TRBV7-2 to TRBJ1-1; D remains ambiguous. The length of the CDR3 is 15 residues. The germline V gene has CDR1 SGHTA and CDR2 FQGNSA. The ends were cut back, 2 bases at V and 1 base at J, with 11 bases in the middle. Supplemented by reference TRBV7-2 and TRBJ1-1, the full variable domain reads GAGVSQSPSNKVTEKGKDVELRCDPISGHTALYWYRQSLGQGLEFLIYFQGNSAPDKSGLPSDRFSAERTGGSVSTLTIQRTQQEDSAVYLCASSLSPGKNTEAFFGQGTRLTVV.

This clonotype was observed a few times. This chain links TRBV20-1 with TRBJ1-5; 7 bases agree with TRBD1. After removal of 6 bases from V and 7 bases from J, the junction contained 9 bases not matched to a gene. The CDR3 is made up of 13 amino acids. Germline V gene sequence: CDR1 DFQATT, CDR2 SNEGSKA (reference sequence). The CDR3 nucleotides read TGCAGTGCCACTACAGGGGTGAACCAGCCCCAGCATTTT. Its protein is CSATTGVNQPQHF.

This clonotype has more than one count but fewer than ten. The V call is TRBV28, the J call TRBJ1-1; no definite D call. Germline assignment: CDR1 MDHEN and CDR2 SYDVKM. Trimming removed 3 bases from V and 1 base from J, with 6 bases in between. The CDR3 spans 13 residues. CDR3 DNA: TGTGCCAGCAGTTTTCAAACGAACACTGAAGCTTTCTTT. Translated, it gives CASSFQTNTEAFF.

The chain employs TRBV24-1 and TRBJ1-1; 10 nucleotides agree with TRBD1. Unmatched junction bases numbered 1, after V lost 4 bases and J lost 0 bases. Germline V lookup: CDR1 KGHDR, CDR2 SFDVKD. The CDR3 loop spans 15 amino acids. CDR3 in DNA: TGTGCCACCAGTGAAGGGACAGGGGTGAACACTGAAGCTTTCTTT. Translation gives CATSEGTGVNTEAFF.

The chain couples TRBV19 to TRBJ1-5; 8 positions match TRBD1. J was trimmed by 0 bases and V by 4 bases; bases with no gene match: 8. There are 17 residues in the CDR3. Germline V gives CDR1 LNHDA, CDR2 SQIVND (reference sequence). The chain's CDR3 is CASSTRQGMGSNQPQHF. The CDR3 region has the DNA TGTGCCAGTAGTACCCGACAGGGGATGGGTAGCAATCAGCCCCAGCATTTT.

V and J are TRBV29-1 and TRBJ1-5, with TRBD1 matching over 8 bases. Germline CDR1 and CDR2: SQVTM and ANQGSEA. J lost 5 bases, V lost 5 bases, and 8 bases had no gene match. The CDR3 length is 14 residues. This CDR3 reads CSVRTDREDQPQHF. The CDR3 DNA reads TGCAGCGTTCGGACGGACAGGGAAGATCAGCCCCAGCATTTT.

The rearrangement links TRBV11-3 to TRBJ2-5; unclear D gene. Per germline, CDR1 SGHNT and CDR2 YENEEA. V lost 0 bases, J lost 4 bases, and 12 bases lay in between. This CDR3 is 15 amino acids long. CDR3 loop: CASSLDPGGPETQYF. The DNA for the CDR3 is TGTGCCAGCAGCTTAGACCCGGGTGGGCCAGAGACCCAGTACTTC.

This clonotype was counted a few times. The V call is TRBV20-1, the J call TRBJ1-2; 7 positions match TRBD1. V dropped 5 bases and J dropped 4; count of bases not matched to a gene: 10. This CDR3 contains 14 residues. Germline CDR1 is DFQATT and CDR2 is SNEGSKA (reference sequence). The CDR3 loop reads CSALTGAQGYGYTF. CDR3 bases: TGCAGTGCTCTTACAGGGGCTCAAGGCTATGGCTACACCTTC.

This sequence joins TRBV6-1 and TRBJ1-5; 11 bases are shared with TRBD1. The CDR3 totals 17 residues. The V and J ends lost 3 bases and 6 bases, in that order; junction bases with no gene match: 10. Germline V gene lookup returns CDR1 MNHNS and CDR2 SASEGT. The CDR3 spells CASSETGDRGGFQPQHF. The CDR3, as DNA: TGTGCCAGCAGTGAGACGGGGGACAGGGGGGGATTTCAGCCCCAGCATTTT.

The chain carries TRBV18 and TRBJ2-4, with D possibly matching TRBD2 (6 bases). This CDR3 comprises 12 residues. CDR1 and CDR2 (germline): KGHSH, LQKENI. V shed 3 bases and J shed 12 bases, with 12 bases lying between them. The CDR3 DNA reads TGTGCCAGCTCACCCGGGCGGGGAAATCAGTACTTC. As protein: CASSPGRGNQYF. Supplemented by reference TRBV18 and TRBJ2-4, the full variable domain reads NAGVMQNPRHLVRRRGQEARLRCSPMKGHSHVYWYRQLPEEGLKFMVYLQKENIIDESGMPKERFSAEFPKEGPSILRIQQVVRGDSAAYFCASSPGRGNQYFGAGTRLSVL.

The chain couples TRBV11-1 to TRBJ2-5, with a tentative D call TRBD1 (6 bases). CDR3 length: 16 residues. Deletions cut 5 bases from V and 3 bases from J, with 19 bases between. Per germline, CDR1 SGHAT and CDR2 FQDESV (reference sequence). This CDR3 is CASSIYGRGREETQYF. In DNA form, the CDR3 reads TGTGCCAGCAGCATATACGGAAGGGGGAGAGAAGAGACCCAGTACTTC.

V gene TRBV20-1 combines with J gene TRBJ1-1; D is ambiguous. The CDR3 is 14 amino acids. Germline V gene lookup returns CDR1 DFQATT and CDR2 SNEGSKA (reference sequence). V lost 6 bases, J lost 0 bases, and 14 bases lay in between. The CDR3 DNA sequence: TGCAGTGCCCGACTAGACAACATGAACACTGAAGCTTTCTTT. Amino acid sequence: CSARLDNMNTEAFF.

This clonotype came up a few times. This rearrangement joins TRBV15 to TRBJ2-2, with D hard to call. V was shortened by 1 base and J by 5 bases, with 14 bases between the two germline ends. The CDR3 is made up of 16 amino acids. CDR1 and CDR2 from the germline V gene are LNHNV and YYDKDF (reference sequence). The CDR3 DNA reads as TGTGCCACCAGCAGAGCGGTGTTTGCAGAGACCGGGGAGCTGTTTTTT. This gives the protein CATSRAVFAETGELFF.

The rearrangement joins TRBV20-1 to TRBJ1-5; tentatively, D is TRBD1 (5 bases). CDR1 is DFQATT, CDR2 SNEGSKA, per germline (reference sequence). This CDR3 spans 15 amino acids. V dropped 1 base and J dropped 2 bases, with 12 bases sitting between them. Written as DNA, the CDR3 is TGCAGTGCTAGAGTCGGGGCGGGAGGCAATCAGCCCCAGCATTTT. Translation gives CSARVGAGGNQPQHF.